What follows are 31 T cell receptor beta chains derived from one specimen sequenced in a study of CD8 T cells in Susac syndrome. When the RNA was reverse transcribed, random hexamers were used with an input of about 0.45 to 1 ug. TCRdb called the immunoSEQ multiplex PCR reads again in MiXCR, with one record for every CDR3 protein. This table holds 150,000 to 200,000 distinct CDR3 sequences, roughly 91% found once. Sequencing used CD4+ T cells from PBMCs. These receptors were collected from a human donor with Susac syndrome.

In nucleotides, the CDR3 is TGTGCCAGCAGTAATCGGAGAGACACTGAAGCTTTCTTT. Its translation: CASSNRRDTEAFF. The chain couples TRBV6-2 or TRBV6-3 to TRBJ1-1; D is unclear. Between the trimmed V and J ends, which lost 5 bases and 3 bases, there was a span of 10 bases. CDR1 is MNHEY, CDR2 SVGEGT, per germline. The CDR3 runs to 13 residues.

This CDR3 is CAAAGRESYNEQFF. In nucleotides, the CDR3 is TGTGCCGCGGCGGGGAGAGAGTCCTACAATGAGCAGTTCTTC. This rearrangement joins TRBV5-4 to TRBJ2-1, with D tentatively TRBD2 (6 bases). Trimming cost V 10 bases and J 1 base, with 15 bases left between them. This CDR3 is 14 amino acids long. Per germline, CDR1 SGHNT and CDR2 YYREEE (reference sequence).

The rearrangement uses TRBV29-1 and TRBJ1-1, with 8 bases lining up with TRBD1. The ends lost 7 bases at V and 4 bases at J; junction bases unmatched: 8. CDR1 is SQVTM, CDR2 ANQGSEA, per germline. This CDR3 spans 13 amino acids. The CDR3 DNA is TGCAGCGGCATGGGACAGGCGACCACTGAAGCTTTCTTT. It codes for CSGMGQATTEAFF.

J is TRBJ2-7 and V is TRBV2; 7 bases map to TRBD2. CDR1 SNHLY and CDR2 FYNNEI come from the germline V gene. The CDR3 has 14 amino acids. The V gene end was trimmed by 11 bases and the J gene end by 5 bases; junction bases not matched to a gene: 15. The CDR3, as DNA: TGTGCCTCGTACATACCGGGGGGAGACCACGAGCAGTACTTC. Translation gives CASYIPGGDHEQYF.

For the CDR3, the DNA is TGTGCCTGGAGTGAAGGGAGGAACACTGAAGCTTTCTTT. It is translated as CAWSEGRNTEAFF. V is TRBV30 and J is TRBJ1-1; D is ambiguous. The germline V and J ends were trimmed by 1 base and 1 base, with 7 bases remaining between them. The CDR3 contains 13 residues. CDR1 is GTSNPN and CDR2 is SVGIG in the germline V gene (reference sequence).

This sequence joins TRBV3-1 and TRBJ2-3, with 7 bases aligning to TRBD1. The CDR3 totals 13 residues. Germline CDR1 is LGHDT and CDR2 is YNNKEL (reference sequence). Trimming at V came to 8 bases and at J to 8 bases, leaving 10 bases not matched to a gene. The CDR3 sequence is CASGRGGEGTQYF. CDR3 in DNA: TGTGCCAGCGGCCGAGGGGGCGAGGGTACGCAGTATTTT.

The chain links TRBV5-1 to TRBJ2-3, with TRBD1 identical over 9 bases. V trimming: 4 bases; J trimming: 4 bases; junction bases outside the gene matches: 7. The germline V gene has CDR1 SGHRS and CDR2 YFSETQ. The CDR3 length is 15 residues. The DNA for the CDR3 is TGCGCCAGCAGCGGGGGACAGGGAATGGCAGATACGCAGTATTTT. This gives the protein CASSGGQGMADTQYF.

The chain joins TRBV20-1 to TRBJ1-1; the D is unclear. The V end was cut by 3 bases, the J end by 5 bases, with 13 bases between. This CDR3 region has 13 residues. CDR1 is DFQATT, CDR2 SNEGSKA, per germline (reference sequence). This CDR3 reads CSARVGVGTEAFF. The CDR3 nucleotides read TGCAGTGCTAGGGTTGGGGTAGGGACTGAAGCTTTCTTT.

This chain connects TRBV7-8 to TRBJ2-6, with 10 nucleotides matching TRBD1. Germline V lookup: CDR1 SGHVS, CDR2 FQNEAQ. V lost 6 bases to trimming and J lost 3 bases; unmatched junction nucleotides: 11. The CDR3 totals 18 residues. This chain's CDR3 is CASSLKGTGVVGANVLTF. Written as DNA, the CDR3 is TGTGCCAGCAGTTTGAAAGGGACAGGGGTTGTTGGGGCCAACGTCCTGACTTTC.

The CDR3 reads CASSMSDSGSHEQFF. CDR3 nucleotides: TGTGCCAGTAGTATGAGCGATAGCGGGAGTCACGAGCAGTTCTTC. This sequence joins TRBV19 and TRBJ2-1; 9 nucleotides align to TRBD2. This CDR3 spans 15 amino acids. The trim removed 3 bases at V and 10 bases at J, leaving 10 bases unmatched. From germline, CDR1 is LNHDA and CDR2 SQIVND (reference sequence).

J is TRBJ1-2 and V is TRBV4-1; D call uncertain. The CDR3 covers 13 residues. V dropped 1 base and J dropped 7 bases, with 10 bases sitting between them. Germline CDR1 MGHRA, CDR2 YSYEKL. In DNA, the CDR3 is TGCGCCAGCAGCCAAGTGGGGAATCGTGGCTACACCTTC. Translation gives CASSQVGNRGYTF.

The chain employs TRBV12-3 or TRBV12-4 and TRBJ2-7; the match to TRBD2 covers 9 bases. This CDR3 has 14 amino acids. J gave up 7 bases and V 3 bases, and 7 bases lay outside the gene matches. The CDR3 sequence: CASSFSGGTREQYF. For the CDR3, the DNA is TGTGCCAGCAGTTTTAGCGGGGGTACGCGAGAGCAGTACTTC.

The V call is TRBV9, the J call TRBJ1-2, with D maybe TRBD1 (5 bases). The CDR3 is made up of 14 amino acids. V lost 0 bases to trimming and J lost 4 bases, with 10 bases between them. CDR1 is SGDLS, CDR2 YYNGEE, per germline. Here the CDR3 reads CASSVATGGYGYTF. The CDR3 DNA follows: TGTGCCAGCAGCGTAGCCACAGGAGGCTATGGCTACACCTTC.

This clonotype showed up just once. This CDR3 is CASQGGSQPQHF. For the CDR3, the DNA is TGTGCCAGTCAGGGGGGGAGTCAGCCCCAGCATTTT. The chain employs TRBV19 and TRBJ1-5; 7 positions agree with TRBD1. V was pared by 8 bases and J by 6 bases, with 4 bases of the junction left unmatched. This CDR3 is built from 12 residues. Germline CDR1 reads LNHDA; CDR2 reads SQIVND (reference sequence).

This chain links TRBV25-1 with TRBJ2-7, with D perhaps TRBD1 (6 bases). V lost 5 bases and J lost 3, with 14 bases in between. This CDR3 region has 14 residues. Per the germline V gene, CDR1 is MGHDK and CDR2 is SYGVNS. CDR3: CASSPRQVLYEQYF. CDR3 in DNA: TGTGCCAGCAGTCCCCGACAGGTACTCTACGAGCAGTACTTC.

The rearrangement uses TRBV27 and TRBJ2-3, with 12 bases aligning to TRBD2. This CDR3 is built from 18 residues. Germline values: CDR1 MNHEY, CDR2 SMNVEV (reference sequence). After removal of 6 bases from V and 0 bases from J, the junction contained 10 bases not matched to a gene. CDR3 sequence reads: CASRKTSGSLPSTDTQYF. CDR3 coding DNA: TGTGCCAGCAGGAAGACTAGCGGGAGCCTTCCGAGCACAGATACGCAGTATTTT.

This chain links TRBV7-8 with TRBJ1-5; perhaps TRBD1 as D (6 bases). The CDR3 is 15 residues long. Per the germline V gene, CDR1 is SGHVS and CDR2 is FQNEAQ. V shed 5 bases and J shed 7 bases, with 18 bases lying between them. For the CDR3, the DNA is TGTGCCAGCAGCCCTCAACAGGGCTCGACCCAGCCCCAGCATTTT. This codes for CASSPQQGSTQPQHF.

This clonotype was detected once. V is TRBV20-1 and J is TRBJ1-4; TRBD1 is a possible D gene (6 bases). The CDR3 is 13 residues long. Trimming took 6 bases from V and 4 from J, leaving 12 bases between them. Germline CDR1 and CDR2: DFQATT and SNEGSKA (reference sequence). The CDR3 DNA follows: TGCAGTGCCACCAGGGGAGTTAATGAAAAACTGTTTTTT. Protein sequence: CSATRGVNEKLFF.

This clonotype came up once. This chain connects TRBV30 to TRBJ2-6; no definite D call. CDR1 is GTSNPN and CDR2 is SVGIG in the germline V gene (reference sequence). V was trimmed by 0 bases and J by 0 bases, leaving 6 bases between them. This CDR3 is built from 15 residues. This CDR3 reads CAWSVTVSGANVLTF. The DNA of the CDR3 is TGTGCCTGGAGTGTTACCGTCTCTGGGGCCAACGTCCTGACTTTC.

The count of this clonotype is one. The chain uses TRBV6-2 or TRBV6-3 and TRBJ1-2; 7 bases agree with TRBD1. Germline V CDR1 and CDR2: MNHEY, SVGEGT. The CDR3 spans 13 residues. After removal of 2 bases from V and 4 bases from J, the junction contained 1 base not matched to a gene. In DNA form, the CDR3 reads TGTGCCAGCAGTTACAGGACAGGCTATGGCTACACCTTC. The encoded protein is CASSYRTGYGYTF.

The rearrangement joins TRBV5-6 to TRBJ2-3, with TRBD2 matching over 12 bases. The CDR3 runs 15 residues. CDR1 and CDR2 from the germline V gene are SGHDT and YYEEEE. The ends lost 1 base at V and 6 bases at J; junction bases unmatched: 3. The CDR3 DNA reads as TGTGCCAGCAGCTTGAGCACTAGCGGGAGGGATACGCAGTATTTT. Its translation: CASSLSTSGRDTQYF.

About this clonotype itself: One junction end does not reproduce the germline sequence, and a read error may be involved. The gene calls are TRBV3-1 and TRBJ1-5; D is unclear. CDR1 and CDR2 (germline): LGHDT, YNNKEL (reference sequence). There are 14 residues in the CDR3. CDR3 residues: CASSQGFSNQPQLF. The CDR3 coding sequence is TGTGCCAGCAGCCAAGGGTTTAGCAATCAGCCCCAGCTTTTT.

The J gene is TRBJ2-7, the V gene TRBV7-6; D is perhaps TRBD2 (6 bases). The V gene's germline CDR1 is SGHVS and CDR2 FNYEAQ. CDR3 length: 14 amino acids. Trimming took 4 bases from V and 3 from J, leaving 13 bases between them. In DNA, the CDR3 is TGTGCCAGCAGCTCGATGCGGGGTTTCTACGAGCAGTACTTC. Translated, it gives CASSSMRGFYEQYF.

The V call is TRBV28, the J call TRBJ2-7, with no clear D. The CDR3 consists of 13 residues. V lost 6 bases and J lost 4, with 13 bases in between. Germline lookup yields CDR1 MDHEN and CDR2 SYDVKM. The chain's CDR3 is CASRRRSLYEQYF. The CDR3 DNA is TGTGCCAGCAGGAGACGGTCCCTATACGAGCAGTACTTC.

The V and J genes are TRBV7-2 and TRBJ2-7; 10 positions agree with TRBD1. The CDR3 contains 15 residues. CDR1 and CDR2 from the germline V gene are SGHTA and FQGNSA. V was clipped by 3 bases and J by 3 bases; unmatched bases: 5. CDR3 loop: CASSLGQGNDYEQYF. Here the CDR3 DNA reads TGTGCCAGCAGCTTGGGACAGGGGAACGACTACGAGCAGTACTTC. The whole variable domain, remainder taken from reference TRBV7-2 and TRBJ2-7, is GAGVSQSPSNKVTEKGKDVELRCDPISGHTALYWYRQSLGQGLEFLIYFQGNSAPDKSGLPSDRFSAERTGGSVSTLTIQRTQQEDSAVYLCASSLGQGNDYEQYFGPGTRLTVT.

The chain joins TRBV7-9 to TRBJ1-5, with D possibly matching TRBD1 (5 bases). Trimming removed 5 bases from V and 4 bases from J, with 12 bases in between. Germline V gene data show CDR1 as SEHNR and CDR2 as FQNEAQ (reference sequence). The CDR3 covers 14 residues. The CDR3 is CASSPESGNQPQHF. CDR3 DNA sequence: TGTGCCAGCAGCCCTGAATCAGGGAATCAGCCCCAGCATTTT.

J is TRBJ1-5 and V is TRBV3-1; D may be TRBD1 (5 bases). Trimming shortened V by 0 bases and J by 6 bases, and 9 bases separated the two germline ends. Germline V lookup: CDR1 LGHDT, CDR2 YNNKEL (reference sequence). CDR3 length: 14 residues. The chain's CDR3 is CASSQDWGVQPQHF. The DNA for the CDR3 is TGTGCCAGCAGCCAAGATTGGGGGGTTCAGCCCCAGCATTTT.

The chain has TRBV10-2 and TRBJ2-1, with 7 bases that match TRBD1. V dropped 3 bases and J dropped 4; count of bases not matched to a gene: 9. CDR1 and CDR2 (germline): WSHSY, SAAADI. The CDR3 is made up of 16 amino acids. This CDR3 is CASSDGDRYLYNEQFF. The CDR3, as DNA: TGCGCCAGCAGTGATGGGGACAGATATTTGTACAATGAGCAGTTCTTC.

The chain joins TRBV14 to TRBJ1-1, with 7 bases matching TRBD1. Trimming at V came to 8 bases and at J to 0 bases, leaving 12 bases not matched to a gene. Germline V gene sequence: CDR1 SGHDN, CDR2 FVKESK. CDR3 length: 16 amino acids. This chain's CDR3 is CASGRGTLTVNTEAFF. The CDR3 nucleotides are TGTGCCAGCGGCAGGGGGACACTAACCGTGAACACTGAAGCTTTCTTT.

The chain has TRBV19 and TRBJ2-7, with 8 bases matching TRBD1. The CDR3 extends over 13 amino acids. The germline V gene has CDR1 LNHDA and CDR2 SQIVND (reference sequence). J was trimmed by 7 bases and V by 11 bases; bases with no gene match: 13. This CDR3 is CASTRQGAGEQYF. As DNA, the CDR3 is TGTGCCTCCACCCGGCAGGGGGCGGGTGAGCAGTACTTC. The entire variable domain, with the rest obtained from reference TRBV19 and TRBJ2-7, is as follows: DGGITQSPKYLFRKEGQNVTLSCEQNLNHDAMYWYRQDPGQGLRLIYYSQIVNDFQKGDIAEGYSVSREKKESFPLTVTSAQKNPTAFYLCASTRQGAGEQYFGPGTRLTVT.

This clonotype was seen only once. J is TRBJ2-5 and V is TRBV7-9; a weak D match, TRBD2 (5 bases). The CDR3 has 14 amino acids. Per germline, CDR1 SEHNR and CDR2 FQNEAQ (reference sequence). V lost 7 bases and J lost 10, with 22 bases in between. The CDR3 region has the DNA TGTGCCAGCACCGTCAGCGCGACCACGGAGGTCCAGTACTTC. Its protein product is CASTVSATTEVQYF.